The present entry profiles one T cell receptor beta chain with its context. The antigen remains unidentified. These data originate in a study of T-cell memory formation after mild COVID-19. Study-wide points: Pre-infection memory contained some responding clones, which suggested that cross-reactive memory had joined.

TCRdb reanalysed the 5' RACE reads using MiXCR and keeps one entry per CDR3 protein. This sample carries hundreds of thousands of distinct CDR3 sequences, less than 20% of them seen once, and the ten largest clones take about a fifth. This TCR was recovered from a man aged 18 to 29 who had mild COVID-19 (a few samples of this study predate the infection). Cell type and time point are not known. The sample consisted of PBMCs or a T cell subset sorted from them (not recorded which).

The CDR3 DNA follows: TGTGCCAGCAGCAGGGCCGGGACAGGGGAAAACGAGCAGTACGTC. It specifies CASSRAGTGENEQYV. The rearrangement links TRBV7-8 to TRBJ2-7; 10 nucleotides align to TRBD1. V dropped 5 bases and J dropped 5; count of bases not matched to a gene: 9. CDR3 length equals 15 residues. Germline values: CDR1 SGHVS, CDR2 FQNEAQ.